The 30 T cell receptor beta chains in this list originate from one sample, sequenced in a study of PD-L1 blockade in urothelial cancer. Profiled with immunoSEQ multiplex PCR; TCRdb holds only in-frame clones, not every one. The repertoire includes fewer than 130,000 clones, about 85% of them detected once, and 2% to 3% sits in the top ten. This sample comprised PBMCs, obtained around atezolizumab (anti-PD-L1) treatment. All receptors come from a man between 50 and 59 years old with urothelial cancer.

The chain joins TRBV7-3 to TRBJ2-2; 7 bases align to TRBD2. Germline CDR1 and CDR2: SGHTA and FQGTGA. The CDR3 totals 13 residues. Germline trimming cut 5 bases from V and 7 bases from J; bases unmatched to any gene: 4. The CDR3 is CASSETSDGELFF. As DNA, the CDR3 is TGTGCCAGCAGCGAAACTAGCGACGGGGAGCTGTTTTTT.

This chain joins TRBV28 and TRBJ1-2; TRBD1 agrees at 12 bases. The CDR3 is made up of 17 amino acids. Germline V gene lookup returns CDR1 MDHEN and CDR2 SYDVKM. Losses at the gene ends were 6 bases for V and 4 bases for J; bases not matched to a gene: 12. CDR3 sequence reads: CASSVPGTGGAGYGYTF. CDR3 DNA: TGTGCCAGCAGCGTACCCGGGACAGGGGGCGCGGGCTATGGCTACACCTTC.

The chain couples TRBV7-6 to TRBJ2-1; 11 bases are shared with TRBD2. The V gene's germline CDR1 is SGHVS and CDR2 FNYEAQ. There are 16 residues in the CDR3. V lost 5 bases to trimming and J lost 7 bases; unmatched junction nucleotides: 10. Here the CDR3 reads CASSPPSSGRWNEQFF. The CDR3 DNA reads as TGTGCCAGCAGCCCCCCTTCTAGCGGGAGGTGGAATGAGCAGTTCTTC.

The CDR3 nucleotides read TGTGCCAGCAGTATTGGACTGGTCGAGCAGTACTTC. Its translation is CASSIGLVEQYF. V usage is TRBV2 and J usage is TRBJ2-7; TRBD2 might be the D (5 bases). The germline gives CDR1 SNHLY, CDR2 FYNNEI. CDR3 size: 12 residues. Trimming cost V 5 bases and J 6 bases, with 11 bases left between them.

This clone occurred a few times. This chain connects TRBV19 to TRBJ2-5, with D possibly matching TRBD1 (5 bases). Germline V CDR1 and CDR2: LNHDA, SQIVND (reference sequence). The CDR3 runs 15 residues. The V gene lost 3 bases and the J gene lost 5 bases, with 16 bases spanning the gap. CDR3 DNA: TGTGCCAGTAGTATGGTGGCAGGGTATAGGGAGACCCAGTACTTC. The encoded protein is CASSMVAGYRETQYF.

The rearrangement links TRBV19 to TRBJ2-7, with 8 bases identical to TRBD1. The CDR3 contains 14 residues. V was pared by 4 bases and J by 3 bases, with 5 bases of the junction left unmatched. CDR1 and CDR2 from the germline V gene are LNHDA and SQIVND (reference sequence). The chain's CDR3 is CASSTDRGNYEQYF. The CDR3 nucleotides are TGTGCCAGTAGTACAGACAGGGGCAACTACGAGCAGTACTTC.

V is TRBV18 and J is TRBJ1-4; D gene unclear. Trimming removed 5 bases at V and 0 bases at J, with 10 bases between. CDR1 is KGHSH and CDR2 is LQKENI in the germline V gene. The CDR3 spans 15 residues. The CDR3 spells CASSSSWSTNEKLFF. CDR3 nucleotide sequence: TGTGCCAGCTCAAGCTCATGGTCAACTAATGAAAAACTGTTTTTT.

The rearrangement uses TRBV27 and TRBJ2-3, with 7 bases identical to TRBD2. The CDR3 runs 17 residues. The germline gives CDR1 MNHEY, CDR2 SMNVEV (reference sequence). Losses at the gene ends were 5 bases for V and 4 bases for J; bases not matched to a gene: 15. In DNA form, the CDR3 reads TGTGCCAGCAGTGACATCTACGGCGGGAGAATCCCAGATACGCAGTATTTT. It translates to CASSDIYGGRIPDTQYF.

The V gene is TRBV25-1, the J gene TRBJ1-2, with D possibly TRBD1 on 6 matching bases. The germline V and J ends were trimmed by 5 bases and 7 bases, with 11 bases remaining between them. The CDR3 runs to 12 residues. Germline CDR1 MGHDK, CDR2 SYGVNS. The CDR3 sequence is CASSIGGAGYTF. CDR3 in DNA: TGTGCCAGCAGTATAGGGGGTGCTGGCTACACCTTC.

CDR3: CASSFQRSNQPQHF. The CDR3 DNA reads TGTGCCAGCAGCTTTCAGAGGTCCAATCAGCCCCAGCATTTT. The chain uses TRBV7-2 and TRBJ1-5, with D uncertain. The V gene's germline CDR1 is SGHTA and CDR2 FQGNSA. V shed 3 bases and J shed 3 bases, with 9 bases lying between them. CDR3 size: 14 residues.

The chain joins TRBV19 to TRBJ1-4, with a tentative D call TRBD1 (5 bases). V lost 3 bases and J 0 bases, leaving 17 bases between the germline ends. The CDR3 runs to 18 residues. CDR1 and CDR2 from the germline V gene are LNHDA and SQIVND (reference sequence). The CDR3 DNA sequence: TGTGCCAGTAGTATTAGGCCTCAGGGCCATTCAACTAATGAAAAACTGTTTTTT. This codes for CASSIRPQGHSTNEKLFF.

The J gene is TRBJ1-1, the V gene TRBV10-3, with TRBD1 as a possible D gene (6 bases). Germline V lookup: CDR1 ENHRY, CDR2 SYGVKD. V shed 4 bases and J shed 9 bases, with 9 bases lying between them. The CDR3 spans 11 residues. The DNA of the CDR3 is TGTGCCATCAGTGCGGACAGAAAAGCTTTCTTT. This codes for CAISADRKAFF.

The chain combines TRBV28 with TRBJ1-5; possible D gene TRBD1, 6 bases. CDR1 is MDHEN and CDR2 is SYDVKM in the germline V gene. Deletions cut 1 base from V and 11 bases from J, with 24 bases between. The CDR3 is 17 residues long. CDR3 DNA sequence: TGTGCCAGCAGTTTATACTTGGGGGAGGGGGTCAGCTTGGCCCAGCATTTT. Amino acid sequence: CASSLYLGEGVSLAQHF.

This chain joins TRBV6-5 and TRBJ2-2; D gene uncertain. The CDR3 runs to 13 residues. V dropped 8 bases and J dropped 0 bases, with 7 bases sitting between them. Germline CDR1 MNHEY, CDR2 SVGAGI. The CDR3 DNA sequence: TGTGCCAGCCGCCTAGCGAACACCGGGGAGCTGTTTTTT. Translated: CASRLANTGELFF.

Remarks on this clone: One end of the junction does not line up with germline, which may come from a read error. The chain is built from TRBV10-3 and TRBJ2-7, with D possibly TRBD2 on 5 matching bases. CDR1 and CDR2 from the germline V gene are ENHRY and SYGVKD. The CDR3 is made up of 12 amino acids. The CDR3 nucleotides are TGTGCCATGAGTGAGGCGGGCTACGAGCAGTACTTC. Translation: CAMSEAGYEQYF.

This chain connects TRBV9 to TRBJ1-4, with TRBD1 identical over 9 bases. CDR3 size: 16 residues. Germline V gene sequence: CDR1 SGDLS, CDR2 YYNGEE. Losses at the gene ends were 4 bases for V and 8 bases for J; bases not matched to a gene: 12. The CDR3 nucleotides read TGTGCCAGCAGCCCGGGACAGGGAGGAATTCGCGAAAAACTGTTTTTT. Translation: CASSPGQGGIREKLFF.

This rearrangement joins TRBV5-1 to TRBJ2-5; 8 bases map to TRBD2. The CDR3 has 16 residues. Trimming removed 4 bases from V and 2 bases from J; junction bases left unmatched: 10. Looked up from germline, CDR1 is SGHRS and CDR2 is YFSETQ. The CDR3 region is CASSRGGSGSQETQYF. CDR3 coding DNA: TGCGCCAGCAGCCGGGGGGGAAGCGGATCACAAGAGACCCAGTACTTC.

This clone appeared a single time. The CDR3 protein is CSAGGQETQYF. In DNA, the CDR3 is TGCAGTGCCGGGGGCCAAGAGACCCAGTACTTC. This chain links TRBV20-1 with TRBJ2-5; D might be TRBD2 (6 bases). Germline V gene sequence: CDR1 DFQATT, CDR2 SNEGSKA (reference sequence). The CDR3 totals 11 residues. V lost 6 bases to trimming and J lost 1 base, with 6 bases between them.

This chain uses TRBV9 with TRBJ2-5; TRBD1 might be the D (7 bases). This CDR3 is 11 amino acids long. Trimming took 10 bases from V and 4 from J, leaving 11 bases between them. Per germline, CDR1 SGDLS and CDR2 YYNGEE. The CDR3 is CAAQGGETQYF. The CDR3 DNA follows: TGTGCCGCGCAGGGGGGAGAGACCCAGTACTTC.

This CDR3 is CASGRGRSGQTDTQYF. CDR3 sequence (DNA): TGTGCCAGCGGCCGAGGACGTAGCGGACAAACAGATACGCAGTATTTT. The genes are TRBV5-4 and TRBJ2-3, with TRBD2 as a possible D gene (6 bases). The CDR3 covers 16 residues. Trimming removed 7 bases from V and 3 bases from J, with 21 bases in between. From germline, CDR1 is SGHNT and CDR2 YYREEE (reference sequence).

This chain joins TRBV7-6 and TRBJ2-7, with no clear D. CDR1 is SGHVS, CDR2 FNYEAQ, per germline. The CDR3 loop spans 16 amino acids. V shed 1 base and J shed 1 base, with 14 bases lying between them. CDR3 loop: CASSLDYRRNSYEQYF. CDR3 nucleotides: TGTGCCAGCAGCTTAGACTATCGTCGGAATTCCTACGAGCAGTACTTC.

CDR3 protein: CASSFWTSFSEQFF. The CDR3 coding sequence is TGTGCCAGTAGTTTTTGGACTTCATTCAGTGAGCAGTTCTTC. The chain is built from TRBV19 and TRBJ2-1; D perhaps matches TRBD2 (5 bases). This CDR3 has 14 residues. The germline V gene has CDR1 LNHDA and CDR2 SQIVND (reference sequence). V was shortened by 5 bases and J by 9 bases, with 17 bases between the two germline ends.

The chain uses TRBV18 and TRBJ1-5; D not certain. The germline V gene encodes CDR1 KGHSH and CDR2 LQKENI. There are 15 residues in the CDR3. The V and J ends lost 2 bases and 3 bases respectively, with 11 bases between them. CDR3: CASSPEGWANQPQHF. CDR3 DNA sequence: TGTGCCAGCTCACCAGAGGGATGGGCCAATCAGCCCCAGCATTTT.

The CDR3 nucleotides are TGCGCCAGCAGCCAGGACAGGGCGAACGAAAAACTGTTTTTT. Amino acid sequence: CASSQDRANEKLFF. V is TRBV5-1 and J is TRBJ1-4; 8 positions agree with TRBD1. This CDR3 comprises 14 residues. Germline V CDR1 and CDR2: SGHRS, YFSETQ. Trimming took 4 bases from V and 8 from J; bases not matched to a gene: 7.

This clone was found a few times. The gene calls are TRBV6-5 and TRBJ2-6; TRBD1 aligns across 7 bases. The junction had 4 bases not matched to a gene; V was cut back by 6 bases and J by 2 bases. The CDR3 extends over 15 amino acids. Germline CDR1 MNHEY, CDR2 SVGAGI. CDR3 nucleotides: TGTGCCAGCAGCCGACAGGGAACTGGGGCCAACGTCCTGACTTTC. The encoded protein is CASSRQGTGANVLTF.

The gene calls are TRBV14 and TRBJ2-7, with TRBD1 as a possible D gene (5 bases). The CDR3 runs 12 residues. The germline gives CDR1 SGHDN, CDR2 FVKESK. V was cut by 4 bases and J by 3 bases, with 7 bases left in between. CDR3 amino acids: CASSRQFYEQYF. CDR3 nucleotides: TGTGCCAGCAGCCGACAGTTCTACGAGCAGTACTTC.

This chain uses TRBV13 with TRBJ2-3; 7 bases line up with TRBD2. Germline CDR1 reads PRHDT; CDR2 reads FYEKMQ (reference sequence). Trimming took 10 bases from V and 1 from J; bases not matched to a gene: 8. The CDR3 consists of 14 residues. CDR3 nucleotides: TGTGCCACCTCGGAGCTAGCGGGCACAGATACGCAGTATTTT. Its translation is CATSELAGTDTQYF.

The J gene is TRBJ2-6, the V gene TRBV5-1; no definite D call. Germline V gene data show CDR1 as SGHRS and CDR2 as YFSETQ. The CDR3 has 14 amino acids. V was pared by 4 bases and J by 2 bases, with 7 bases between. The CDR3 nucleotides are TGCGCCAGCAGCGGGCAGGCTGGGGCCAACGTCCTGACTTTC. Its protein product is CASSGQAGANVLTF.

The CDR3 sequence: CASSLAASAPQEFF. CDR3 coding DNA: TGCGCCAGCAGCTTGGCCGCTAGCGCCCCACAGGAGTTCTTC. The V and J genes are TRBV5-1 and TRBJ2-1; the D gene is possibly TRBD2 (6 bases). Germline assignment: CDR1 SGHRS and CDR2 YFSETQ. The CDR3 runs to 14 residues. V lost 0 bases and J lost 14, with 18 bases in between.

The rearrangement uses TRBV30 and TRBJ1-5; the D is unclear. CDR3 size: 13 residues. V was trimmed by 3 bases and J by 5 bases, leaving 11 bases between them. Germline values: CDR1 GTSNPN, CDR2 SVGIG (reference sequence). The CDR3 loop reads CAWSLGRDQPQHF. The DNA of the CDR3 is TGTGCCTGGAGCCTGGGCAGAGATCAGCCCCAGCATTTT.